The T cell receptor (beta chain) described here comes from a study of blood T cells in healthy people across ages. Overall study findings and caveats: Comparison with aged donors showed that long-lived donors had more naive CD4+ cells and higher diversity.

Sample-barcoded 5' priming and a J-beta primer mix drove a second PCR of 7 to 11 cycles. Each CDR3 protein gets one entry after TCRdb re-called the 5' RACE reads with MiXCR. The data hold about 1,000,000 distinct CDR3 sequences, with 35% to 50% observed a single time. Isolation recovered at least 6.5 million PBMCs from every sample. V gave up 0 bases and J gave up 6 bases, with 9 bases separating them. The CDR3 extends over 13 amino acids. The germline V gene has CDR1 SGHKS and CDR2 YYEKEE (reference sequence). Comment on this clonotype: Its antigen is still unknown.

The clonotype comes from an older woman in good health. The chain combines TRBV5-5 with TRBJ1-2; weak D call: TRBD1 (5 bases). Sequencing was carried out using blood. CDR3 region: CASSLVLGDGYTF. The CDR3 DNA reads TGTGCCAGCAGCTTGGTTTTAGGGGATGGCTACACCTTC.